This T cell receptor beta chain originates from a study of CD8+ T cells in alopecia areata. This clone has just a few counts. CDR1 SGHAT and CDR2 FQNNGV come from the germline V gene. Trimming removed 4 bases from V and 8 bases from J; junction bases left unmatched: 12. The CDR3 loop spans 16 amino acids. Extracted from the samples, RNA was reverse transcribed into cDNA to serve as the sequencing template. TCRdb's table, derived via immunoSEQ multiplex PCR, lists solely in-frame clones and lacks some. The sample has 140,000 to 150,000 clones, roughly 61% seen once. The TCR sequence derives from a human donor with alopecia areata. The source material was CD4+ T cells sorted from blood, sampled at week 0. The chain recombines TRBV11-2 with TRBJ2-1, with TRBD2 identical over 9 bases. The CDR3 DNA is TGTGCCAGCAGCTCCAAGGGTAGCGGGGGAGGGGATGAGCAGTTCTTC. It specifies CASSSKGSGGGDEQFF.